A single sample gave rise to the 32 T cell receptor beta chains below, sequenced in a study of CD8 T cells in Susac syndrome. RNA in amounts of roughly 0.5 to 1 ug was reverse transcribed with random hexamers. TCRdb redid the calling of the immunoSEQ multiplex PCR reads with MiXCR, one entry per CDR3 protein. The sample shows some 200,000 distinct CDR3 sequences, 90% to 95% of them seen only once. Sequenced: CD8+ T cells from PBMCs. The receptors derive from a human donor with multiple sclerosis.

This chain links TRBV12-3 or TRBV12-4 with TRBJ1-1, with D possibly TRBD1 on 5 matching bases. The CDR3 runs 14 residues. V gave up 8 bases and J gave up 6 bases, with 19 bases separating them. The CDR3 DNA is TGTGCCAGCCTTCCCCAGGGCAGGATGGCTGAAGCTTTCTTT. Protein sequence: CASLPQGRMAEAFF.

The chain has TRBV7-9 and TRBJ2-7, with D unclear. The CDR3 runs to 15 residues. CDR1 is SEHNR and CDR2 is FQNEAQ in the germline V gene (reference sequence). V was shortened by 2 bases and J by 2 bases, with 13 bases between the two germline ends. The CDR3 coding sequence is TGTGCCAGCAGCTTATTTTCCGAGCTACCCTACGAGCAGTACTTC. Translating gives CASSLFSELPYEQYF.

The rearrangement links TRBV25-1 to TRBJ2-5; 7 nucleotides line up with TRBD1. The CDR3 totals 13 residues. The V gene end was trimmed by 6 bases and the J gene end by 3 bases; junction bases not matched to a gene: 4. The germline V gene has CDR1 MGHDK and CDR2 SYGVNS. The CDR3 spells CASSDDREETQYF. CDR3 coding DNA: TGTGCCAGCAGCGACGACAGGGAAGAGACCCAGTACTTC. Full variable domain (rest looked up from reference TRBV25-1 and TRBJ2-5): EADIYQTPRYLVIGTGKKITLECSQTMGHDKMYWYQQDPGMELHLIHYSYGVNSTEKGDLSSESTVSRIRTEHFPLTLESARPSHTSQYLCASSDDREETQYFGPGTRLLVL.

DNA for the CDR3: TGTGCCAGCAGTTTGGGGGCAGCTCAAGAGACCCAGTACTTC. Translated: CASSLGAAQETQYF. V is TRBV28 and J is TRBJ2-5; D possibly corresponds to TRBD1 (6 bases). V was shortened by 3 bases and J by 2 bases, with 10 bases between the two germline ends. Germline lookup yields CDR1 MDHEN and CDR2 SYDVKM. CDR3 size: 14 residues.

The V gene is TRBV5-6, the J gene TRBJ2-3; D is possibly TRBD1 (6 bases). CDR3 length: 14 residues. Germline V gene lookup returns CDR1 SGHDT and CDR2 YYEEEE. Trimming left V 3 bases short and J 3 bases short, with 11 bases between. Here the CDR3 reads CASSWGTGTDTQYF. CDR3 nucleotide sequence: TGTGCCAGCAGCTGGGGCACAGGGACAGATACGCAGTATTTT.

This chain uses TRBV20-1 with TRBJ1-2; possible D gene TRBD1, 6 bases. The CDR3 runs to 13 residues. Germline CDR1 and CDR2: DFQATT and SNEGSKA (reference sequence). V shed 0 bases and J shed 4 bases, with 9 bases lying between them. CDR3 sequence (DNA): TGCAGTGCTAGAGACAGGGGATTCTATGGCTACACCTTC. It specifies CSARDRGFYGYTF.

The rearrangement uses TRBV2 and TRBJ1-2; TRBD1 agrees at 9 bases. J was trimmed by 1 base and V by 5 bases; bases with no gene match: 11. Germline V gives CDR1 SNHLY, CDR2 FYNNEI. This CDR3 is built from 17 residues. The CDR3, as DNA: TGTGCCAGCAGTCTACCGGGACAGGGTACCCTTAACTATGGCTACACCTTC. This encodes CASSLPGQGTLNYGYTF.

The V and J genes are TRBV7-9 and TRBJ2-7; D possibly corresponds to TRBD2 (7 bases). Germline loops: CDR1 SEHNR, CDR2 FQNEAQ (reference sequence). Between the trimmed V and J ends, which lost 5 bases and 2 bases, there was a span of 22 bases. The CDR3 spans 17 residues. CDR3 region: CASSAPGGGSLAYEQYF. As DNA, the CDR3 is TGTGCCAGCAGCGCCCCGGGCGGGGGCTCCCTAGCCTACGAGCAGTACTTC.

The J gene is TRBJ2-2, the V gene TRBV7-9, with TRBD2 matching 8 bases. This CDR3 is built from 16 residues. Unmatched junction bases numbered 1, after V lost 1 base and J lost 0 bases. Germline V gene lookup returns CDR1 SEHNR and CDR2 FQNEAQ (reference sequence). CDR3 in DNA: TGTGCCAGCAGCTTAGACGGGAGGGCGAACACCGGGGAGCTGTTTTTT. This codes for CASSLDGRANTGELFF.

The chain links TRBV19 to TRBJ2-7; no reliable D call. The CDR3 runs 12 residues. Trimming removed 2 bases at V and 5 bases at J, with 7 bases between. Germline assignment: CDR1 LNHDA and CDR2 SQIVND (reference sequence). The DNA for the CDR3 is TGTGCCAGTAGTATACAGGCCGACGAGCAGTACTTC. Its translation: CASSIQADEQYF.

V is TRBV29-1 and J is TRBJ1-2; 8 positions agree with TRBD1. Germline V gene lookup returns CDR1 SQVTM and CDR2 ANQGSEA. After removal of 5 bases from V and 6 bases from J, the junction contained 11 bases not matched to a gene. This CDR3 has 14 amino acids. The DNA for the CDR3 is TGCAGCGTTTGGTCAGGGGGCCTGGTGGATGGCTACACCTTC. This gives the protein CSVWSGGLVDGYTF. Supplemented by reference TRBV29-1 and TRBJ1-2, the full variable domain reads SAVISQKPSRDICQRGTSLTIQCQVDSQVTMMFWYRQQPGQSLTLIATANQGSEATYESGFVIDKFPISRPNLTFSTLTVSNMSPEDSSIYLCSVWSGGLVDGYTFGSGTRLTVV.

J is TRBJ1-3 and V is TRBV7-2; D gene unclear. The CDR3 consists of 17 residues. CDR1 SGHTA and CDR2 FQGNSA come from the germline V gene. Trimming left V 2 bases short and J 0 bases short, with 14 bases between. DNA for the CDR3: TGTGCCAGCAGCTTATCAGACCGTCTGAGCTCTGGAAACACCATATATTTT. It translates to CASSLSDRLSSGNTIYF.

The rearrangement uses TRBV7-9 and TRBJ2-5; 7 positions match TRBD2. Germline-derived CDR1 and CDR2 are SEHNR and FQNEAQ (reference sequence). The CDR3 consists of 17 residues. V trimming: 0 bases; J trimming: 2 bases; junction bases outside the gene matches: 9. Written as DNA, the CDR3 is TGTGCCAGCAGCTTAGCGTATTTAGGGAGGGAGCAAGAGACCCAGTACTTC. It specifies CASSLAYLGREQETQYF.

The CDR3 protein is CATSSYLSGGAVDEQFF. CDR3 DNA sequence: TGTGCCACCAGCAGCTACCTTAGCGGGGGGGCCGTTGATGAGCAGTTCTTC. The chain couples TRBV15 to TRBJ2-1, with 11 nucleotides matching TRBD2. From germline, CDR1 is LNHNV and CDR2 YYDKDF (reference sequence). J gave up 8 bases and V 3 bases, and 12 bases lay outside the gene matches. CDR3 size: 17 residues.

The rearrangement uses TRBV30 and TRBJ2-7; D uncertain. Germline V gives CDR1 GTSNPN, CDR2 SVGIG (reference sequence). Trimming pared 4 bases from V and 3 bases from J, leaving 13 bases between. This CDR3 comprises 13 residues. This chain's CDR3 is CAWKDVAGYEQYF. The CDR3 DNA follows: TGTGCCTGGAAGGACGTGGCTGGCTACGAGCAGTACTTC.

The rearrangement joins TRBV6-5 to TRBJ2-2; TRBD1 matches at 8 bases. Germline trimming cut 0 bases from V and 6 bases from J; bases unmatched to any gene: 9. The germline V gene encodes CDR1 MNHEY and CDR2 SVGAGI. The CDR3 has 17 amino acids. The CDR3 region has the DNA TGTGCCAGCAGTTACTCCAGACAGGGGATTCAGGCCGGGGAGCTGTTTTTT. Residues: CASSYSRQGIQAGELFF.

This clonotype was recorded only once. J is TRBJ2-1 and V is TRBV24-1, with a tentative D call TRBD1 (5 bases). Trimming removed 4 bases at V and 2 bases at J, with 14 bases between. Germline assignment: CDR1 KGHDR and CDR2 SFDVKD. The CDR3 covers 16 residues. The chain's CDR3 is CATSEHDSSPYNEQFF. Here the CDR3 DNA reads TGTGCCACCAGTGAACATGACAGTAGCCCCTACAATGAGCAGTTCTTC.

Here the CDR3 DNA reads TGCGCCAGCGCGGGGGAAGGCGAGACCCAGTACTTC. It specifies CASAGEGETQYF. The chain combines TRBV4-1 with TRBJ2-5, with 7 bases aligning to TRBD2. The germline V gene encodes CDR1 MGHRA and CDR2 YSYEKL. The CDR3 extends over 12 amino acids. Trimming cost V 8 bases and J 5 bases; bases outside gene matches: 5.

The chain carries TRBV4-1 and TRBJ2-1; D is unresolved. This CDR3 contains 12 residues. V lost 1 base and J lost 8, with 6 bases in between. Looked up from germline, CDR1 is MGHRA and CDR2 is YSYEKL. CDR3 bases: TGCGCCAGCAGCCAAGGCCAAGATGAGCAGTTCTTC. This encodes CASSQGQDEQFF.

V is TRBV12-3 or TRBV12-4 and J is TRBJ2-7; D possibly corresponds to TRBD2 (5 bases). CDR3 length equals 15 residues. V lost 6 bases and J 6 bases, leaving 21 bases between the germline ends. CDR3: CASSHLGLLTGEQYF. The CDR3 DNA reads as TGTGCCAGCAGCCACTTAGGACTCCTAACGGGCGAGCAGTACTTC.

The V gene is TRBV16, the J gene TRBJ1-4, with 7 positions matching TRBD1. The CDR3 consists of 15 residues. Germline values: CDR1 KGHSY, CDR2 FQNENV. Trimming took 1 base from V and 6 from J; bases not matched to a gene: 5. This chain's CDR3 is CASSQLGQKDEKLFF. CDR3 nucleotide sequence: TGTGCCAGCAGCCAATTGGGACAGAAGGATGAAAAACTGTTTTTT.

This chain connects TRBV20-1 to TRBJ2-1; TRBD1 agrees at 7 bases. The CDR3 is 12 amino acids. Germline V CDR1 and CDR2: DFQATT, SNEGSKA (reference sequence). V was pared by 4 bases and J by 7 bases, with 4 bases of the junction left unmatched. The CDR3 DNA reads TGCAGTGCTACAGGGGGTGGGAATGAGCAGTTCTTC. Translation: CSATGGGNEQFF.

The gene calls are TRBV29-1 and TRBJ1-2; D gene ambiguous. This CDR3 comprises 12 residues. Deletions cut 2 bases from V and 3 bases from J, with 7 bases between. The germline V gene has CDR1 SQVTM and CDR2 ANQGSEA. CDR3 protein: CSVESGYYGYTF. CDR3 DNA: TGCAGCGTTGAATCCGGTTACTATGGCTACACCTTC.

The chain joins TRBV13 to TRBJ2-1, with TRBD2 as a possible D gene (6 bases). The CDR3 is 17 residues long. V lost 2 bases, J lost 5 bases, and 19 bases lay in between. Germline values: CDR1 PRHDT, CDR2 FYEKMQ (reference sequence). The CDR3 spells CASSLSIHLGLDNEQFF. Here the CDR3 DNA reads TGTGCCAGCAGCTTAAGTATCCATTTGGGACTCGACAATGAGCAGTTCTTC.

This clonotype was found once. The chain links TRBV6-5 to TRBJ2-1; TRBD2 aligns across 7 bases. The CDR3 consists of 16 residues. Germline V gene data show CDR1 as MNHEY and CDR2 as SVGAGI. Losses at the gene ends were 0 bases for V and 0 bases for J; bases not matched to a gene: 2. CDR3 bases: TGTGCCAGCAGTTACTCTGGCGGGAGCTCCTACAATGAGCAGTTCTTC. Its translation: CASSYSGGSSYNEQFF.

The sample holds one count of this clonotype. V is TRBV29-1 and J is TRBJ2-1, with 10 bases that match TRBD2. Losses at the gene ends were 5 bases for V and 8 bases for J; bases not matched to a gene: 6. This CDR3 has 13 amino acids. Germline CDR1 and CDR2: SQVTM and ANQGSEA. The CDR3 DNA sequence: TGCAGCGTTCGGTCTAGCGGGAGACATGAGCAGTTCTTC. The encoded protein is CSVRSSGRHEQFF.

The DNA of the CDR3 is TGTGCCAGCAGTGAATACGGGAACTCTGGGGCCAACGTCCTGACTTTC. Protein: CASSEYGNSGANVLTF. V and J are TRBV25-1 and TRBJ2-6; tentative D call: TRBD2 (5 bases). CDR3 length: 16 amino acids. Trimming stripped 0 bases from V and 0 bases from J, with 6 bases between. The germline V gene has CDR1 MGHDK and CDR2 SYGVNS. The whole variable domain, filled in from reference TRBV25-1 and TRBJ2-6, reads EADIYQTPRYLVIGTGKKITLECSQTMGHDKMYWYQQDPGMELHLIHYSYGVNSTEKGDLSSESTVSRIRTEHFPLTLESARPSHTSQYLCASSEYGNSGANVLTFGAGSRLTVL.

The chain uses TRBV11-2 and TRBJ2-2; D is unclear. The germline gives CDR1 SGHAT, CDR2 FQNNGV. This CDR3 contains 12 residues. The CDR3 here is CASHGSTGELFF. The DNA of the CDR3 is TGTGCTTCCCACGGGTCCACCGGGGAGCTGTTTTTT.

DNA for the CDR3: TGTGCCAGCAGCTTCGGGACAGGGGAGTTCAAGAACTATGGCTACACCTTC. As protein: CASSFGTGEFKNYGYTF. The chain uses TRBV13 and TRBJ1-2; TRBD1 matches at 10 bases. The CDR3 extends over 17 amino acids. After removal of 3 bases from V and 2 bases from J, the junction contained 9 bases not matched to a gene. Germline CDR1 PRHDT, CDR2 FYEKMQ (reference sequence). The full variable domain, in which reference TRBV13 and TRBJ1-2 provide the parts outside the CDR3, is AAGVIQSPRHLIKEKRETATLKCYPIPRHDTVYWYQQGPGQDPQFLISFYEKMQSDKGSIPDRFSAQQFSDYHSELNMSSLELGDSALYFCASSFGTGEFKNYGYTFGSGTRLTVV.

The rearrangement links TRBV6-5 to TRBJ2-7; D is possibly TRBD1 (5 bases). CDR1 and CDR2 (germline): MNHEY, SVGAGI. The CDR3 extends over 13 amino acids. DNA of the CDR3: TGTGTCACGGGTGGGGCGGACTCCTACGAGCAGTACTTC. Protein: CVTGGADSYEQYF.

The chain uses TRBV12-3 or TRBV12-4 and TRBJ2-7; 9 bases match TRBD1. V trimming: 5 bases; J trimming: 1 base; junction bases outside the gene matches: 3. The CDR3 consists of 14 residues. CDR3 in amino acids: CASSEDRGSYEQYF. DNA of the CDR3: TGTGCCAGCAGTGAAGACAGGGGGTCCTACGAGCAGTACTTC.

The chain joins TRBV27 to TRBJ2-2; D is perhaps TRBD1 or TRBD2 (6 bases each). This CDR3 is 15 amino acids long. Trimming stripped 8 bases from V and 4 bases from J, with 17 bases between. Germline V gives CDR1 MNHEY, CDR2 SMNVEV (reference sequence). The CDR3 sequence: CASREGGYTTGELFF. In DNA, the CDR3 is TGTGCCAGCCGCGAGGGGGGATACACCACCGGGGAGCTGTTTTTT.